This TCR beta chain is drawn from a study of lymphopenia after photon versus proton radiotherapy. Germline loops: CDR1 MRHNA, CDR2 SNTAGT. The CDR3 covers 15 residues. V lost 5 bases and J lost 7; bases outside the gene matches: 8. The protocol was immunoSEQ multiplex PCR, while the TCRdb copy is restricted to in-frame clones and leaves out a portion. The sample consists of about 40,000 clones, 85% of them appearing once. The chain couples TRBV6-4 to TRBJ2-3, with 11 bases matching TRBD2. Sequenced here: peripheral blood, sampled from a patient treated with photon-based radiotherapy. This TCR came from a man in his fifties or sixties with gastric cancer. The CDR3 coding sequence is TGTGCCAGCAGTTTCCTAGCGGGAGGTCCAAATACGCAGTATTTT. Translation gives CASSFLAGGPNTQYF.